This record covers a single TCR beta chain. Its antigen is still unknown. No qualities accompany the bases; no much larger clone lies one base away. This record belongs to a study of graft-versus-host responses after intestinal transplantation (dated by TCRdb to about 2021). Regarding the complete study: Recipients received multivisceral, liver-intestinal, or isolated intestinal transplants. Anti-thymocyte globulin induction was given to all recipients, followed by maintenance tacrolimus and steroids for approximately three years. Alloreactive clones were identified by sequencing pre-transplant mixed lymphocyte reaction products and comparing them with unstimulated pre-transplant donor and recipient T cells. After intestinal transplantation, graft-versus-host and host-versus-graft alloreactive T cell clones in the graft, circulation and bone marrow were tracked using bulk TCR-beta CDR3 sequencing. The cohort enrolled roughly 25 intestinal transplant recipients including one retransplant, and 3 patients lacking pretransplant specimens were excluded. Donor T cell macrochimerism was defined as a peak of at least 4% donor T cells among recipient peripheral blood mononuclear cells. Rather than going through the commercial service, samples from a few later patients were sequenced in-house on an Illumina MiSeq and processed with MiXCR.

Points the paper makes about the study in general: The conclusions were limited by the relatively low number and heterogeneity of the intestinal transplant patients. Early after transplant, peak levels of circulating GvH clones were associated with declines in HvG clones. In patients with donor T cell macrochimerism, the allografts had high GvH to HvG T cell clonal ratios. GvH clones were detected in recipient bone marrow, and some appeared earlier in ileal mucosa or blood, consistent with an intestinal mucosal origin.

Library creation used the immunoSEQ multiplex PCR assay. For most patients, genomic DNA was subjected to high-throughput TCR-beta CDR3 sequencing by Adaptive Biotechnologies. The original methods were these. TCR sequencing data for roughly 18 patients were retrieved from Adaptive's ImmunoSEQ software; three other patients were processed with MiXCR and VDJtools. CDR3 nucleotide sequences shared between donor and recipient were removed because the origin of such sequences could not be assigned. To count as alloreactive, a clone needed at least 2-fold expansion over unstimulated cells and a minimum CFSE-low frequency of 0.002% (template counts) or 0.001% (read counts). Clones were considered mappable if detected in sequenced pre-transplant spleen, lymph node, or MLR CFSE-low populations of the donor or recipient. The cumulative frequency of alloreactive clones was calculated as a percentage of all sequences, weighted by copy number. The table was pulled from immuneACCESS by TCRdb, which kept in-frame rearrangements only. Such tables lose some clones; where checked, under half of the loss comes from unresolved V genes, and the rest has no known cause. V, J and clone size are taken as reported in that table, and D and trimming were inferred from the DNA itself. Within this sample are roughly 15,000 clones, with 77% of them counted one time only. Approximately 4.1% of the sample rests with the top ten.

V trim: 3 bases; J trim: 9 bases; unmatched bases: 8. CDR3 length: 15 amino acids, cysteine to phenylalanine. Only the CDR3 DNA is retained, 45 bases long and in frame from the first base. From the germline V gene, CDR1 is LGHNA and CDR2 is YNFKEQ. To isolate intraepithelial and lamina propria lymphocytes from graft specimens, dithiothreitol, EDTA incubations and collagenase D digestion were used. Serial intestinal graft biopsy specimens collected up to 600 days after transplant underwent bulk TCR-beta sequencing. The chain uses TRBV4-2 and TRBJ1-6, and 7 bases in between align with TRBD1. The source of this sequence is a human patient who received an intestinal transplant, so some T cells may come from the graft donor. Sample: ileum tissue, taken just over 26 days after intestinal transplant. The CDR3 region: CASSHSTGVGSPLHF. Here is the DNA: TGTGCCAGCAGCCACTCAACAGGGGTAGGTTCACCCCTCCACTTT.